These 7 T cell receptor beta chains originate from one sample sequenced in a study of molecular identifiers for immune sequencing clone quantification. One entry per CDR3 protein results from TCRdb running MiXCR on the PCR reads. The sample lists 85,000 to 90,000 distinct CDR3 sequences, 20% to 30% occurring once. Sequences were obtained from naive CD8+ T cells from blood, with Jurkat cell RNA spiked in. As for subset: FACS-sorted CD8+CD4-CCR7+CD45RA+ naive T cells. All receptors come from a human donor in good health. Some libraries in this study had Jurkat cell RNA spiked in.

As to this clonotype: One end of the junction is discordant with germline, which a read error may explain. The rearrangement links TRBV4-1 to TRBJ2-2; 12 bases are a match to TRBD2. Germline CDR1 MGHRA, CDR2 YSYEKL. The CDR3 extends over 19 amino acids. The chain's CDR3 is CASSLLGASGRAGTRELFF. CDR3 DNA: TGCGCCAGCAGCCTATTGGGGGCTAGCGGGAGGGCTGGCACCAGGGAGCTGTTTTTT.

A remark on this clonotype: This may be a read error, as it is one base from a much larger clone. The rearrangement uses TRBV7-9 and TRBJ2-7, with a tentative D call TRBD2 (6 bases). CDR1 SEHNR and CDR2 FQNEAQ come from the germline V gene (reference sequence). The length of the CDR3 is 13 residues. Here the CDR3 reads CASNPGVSYERYF. CDR3 DNA: TGTGCCAGCAACCCGGGAGTCTCCTACGAGCGGTACTTC.

The V and J genes are TRBV30 and TRBJ2-7; D is uncertain. This CDR3 has 10 amino acids. The germline V gene has CDR1 GTSNPN and CDR2 SVGIG (reference sequence). V lost 4 bases to trimming and J lost 2 bases, with 3 bases between them. CDR3 nucleotide sequence: TGTGCCTGGAAGACCTACGAGCAGTACTTC. As protein: CAWKTYEQYF.

This clonotype was counted a few times. This may arise from a read error, as a much more abundant clone is one base away. The V call is TRBV5-3, the J call TRBJ1-1; possible D gene TRBD1, 5 bases. TRBV5-3 is an ORF for which the function is uncertain. Trimming cost V 8 bases and J 8 bases, with 19 bases left between them. The CDR3 has 13 amino acids. The CDR3 nucleotides are TGTGCCAGCAGCCTTTTTTCAGGGTCAGAAGCTTTCTTT. Translation gives CASSLFSGSEAFF.

In the case of this clonotype: This clone may be a read error of a much larger clone one base away. This chain connects TRBV7-9 to TRBJ1-5; no firm D call. Germline V CDR1 and CDR2: SEHNR, FQNEAQ (reference sequence). There are 16 residues in the CDR3. V was cut by 5 bases and J by 8 bases, with 22 bases left in between. DNA of the CDR3: TGTGCCAGCAGCACGTCCGATGGGTCGGGCGGGGAGCCCCAGCATTTT. Translating gives CASSTSDGSGGEPQHF.

Concerning this clonotype itself: A much larger clone is a single base away; this may be a read error. V and J are TRBV20-1 and TRBJ2-3, with D possibly being TRBD1 or TRBD2 (5 bases each). Trimming took 3 bases from V and 2 from J, leaving 15 bases between them. CDR1 is DFQATT and CDR2 is SNEGSKA in the germline V gene (reference sequence). This CDR3 has 15 residues. The CDR3 sequence is CSASDGTIATDTQYF. The DNA of the CDR3 is TGCAGTGCTAGTGACGGGACCATCGCCACAGATACGCAGTATTTT.

This chain joins TRBV9 and TRBJ2-1; 7 nucleotides agree with TRBD2. The CDR3 covers 13 residues. Per the germline V gene, CDR1 is SGDLS and CDR2 is YYNGEE. The V segment lost 4 bases and the J segment 4 bases; nucleotides outside the gene matches: 2. CDR3 amino acids: CASSPAGYNEQFF. CDR3 DNA: TGTGCCAGCAGCCCAGCGGGGTACAATGAGCAGTTCTTC. The full variable domain, its missing parts supplied by reference TRBV9 and TRBJ2-1, is DSGVTQTPKHLITATGQRVTLRCSPRSGDLSVYWYQQSLDQGLQFLIQYYNGEERAKGNILERFSAQQFPDLHSELNLSSLELGDSALYFCASSPAGYNEQFFGPGTRLTVL.